This TCR beta chain is from a study of blood T cell repertoires in COVID-19 (dated by TCRdb to about 2020). Background on the whole study: Samples covering the acute and convalescent phases of COVID-19 were provided by collaborators in the United States, Italy and Spain. The prospective study material was composed of cDNA or gDNA derived from T cells, B-cell-depleted T cells, or PBMCs. Deeply sampled blood TCRbeta repertoires from subjects exposed to, actively infected with, or recovered from COVID-19 were included in the dataset. The repertoires were made available in a free public database intended to serve as a resource for research on the immune response to SARS-CoV-2. The samples were drawn from the first 160 participants of the ongoing ImmuneRACE study and from 950 to 1,500 subjects provided by 6 global collaborators. A de-identified subject ID, COVID-19 status, age in years and sex were almost always included in the sample metadata. Where available, HLA class I and class II types were taken from metadata supplied by the sample provider and were not determined by assay-based typing.

Collaborating institutions collected whole blood in K2EDTA tubes following their own protocols. For TCRbeta analysis, collaborator samples were shipped as frozen whole blood, as isolated PBMCs, or as DNA extracted from either sample type. The immunoSEQ Assay, a bias-controlled multiplex PCR, was used to amplify TCRbeta CDR3 regions from genomic DNA. In the source study's methods: Nucleated cell counts per sample were estimated from amplification of reference gene primers within the assay. Sequence reads were collapsed and filtered to measure the absolute abundance of every unique TCRbeta CDR3 rearrangement. For each sample, productive Simpson clonality was calculated as the square root of Simpson's diversity index across productive rearrangements. What TCRdb holds here is the immuneACCESS table cut down to in-frame rearrangements. Part of the clones is not present; checked against another copy, under half of the missing clones reflect an unresolved V gene, and the others are unexplained. The V and J calls and the clone size are those of that table, but D and trimming were determined from the DNA. The sample table shows about 360,000 clones, and roughly 86% are seen once. The ten biggest clones cover over 2.5% of the sample.

On this clone: Its antigen is not yet known. The input lacks base qualities; no much larger clone sits a single base away.

Findings and caveats that apply to the study as a whole: Clinical and demographic metadata were provided uncurated, with the amount varying by source and participant.

V is clipped by 2 bases and J by 2 bases, and the sequence between their germline boundaries is 10 bases long. Taken from cysteine to phenylalanine, the CDR3 has 15 residues. The CDR3 DNA has 45 bases and is translated from base 1. Sequences KGHSH (CDR1) and LQKENI (CDR2) are obtained from the germline V gene. This sequence originates from a human donor in a cohort sampled during active COVID-19. The sample was peripheral blood. The chain uses TRBV18 and TRBJ2-4, with the D gene uncertain. The DNA is TGTGCCAGCTCACCATCGGAGTGGACCAAAAACATTCAGTACTTC. It specifies CASSPSEWTKNIQYF.